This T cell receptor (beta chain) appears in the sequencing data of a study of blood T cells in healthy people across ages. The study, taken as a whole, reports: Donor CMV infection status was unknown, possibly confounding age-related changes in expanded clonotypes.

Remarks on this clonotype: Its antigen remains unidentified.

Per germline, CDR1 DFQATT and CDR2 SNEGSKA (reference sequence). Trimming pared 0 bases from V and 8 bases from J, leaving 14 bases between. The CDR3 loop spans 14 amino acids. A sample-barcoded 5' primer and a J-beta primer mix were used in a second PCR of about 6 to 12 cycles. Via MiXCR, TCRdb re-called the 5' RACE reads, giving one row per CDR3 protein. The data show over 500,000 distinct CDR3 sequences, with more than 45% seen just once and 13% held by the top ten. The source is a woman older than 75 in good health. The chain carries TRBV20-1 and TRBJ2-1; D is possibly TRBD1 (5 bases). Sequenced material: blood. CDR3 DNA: TGCAGTGCTAGAGATCAGGGTCGTTTGGATGAGCAGTTCTTC. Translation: CSARDQGRLDEQFF.